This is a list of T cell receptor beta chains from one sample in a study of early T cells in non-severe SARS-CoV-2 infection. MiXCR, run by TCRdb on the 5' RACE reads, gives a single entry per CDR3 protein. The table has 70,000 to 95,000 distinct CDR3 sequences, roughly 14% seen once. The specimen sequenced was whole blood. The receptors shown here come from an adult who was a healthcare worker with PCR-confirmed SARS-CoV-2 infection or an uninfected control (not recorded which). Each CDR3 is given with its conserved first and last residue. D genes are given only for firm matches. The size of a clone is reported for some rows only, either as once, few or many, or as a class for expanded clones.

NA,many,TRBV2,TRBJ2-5,CASSEVFSGVETQYF,TGTGCCAGCAGTGAAGTGTTCTCGGGGGTGGAGACCCAGTACTTC
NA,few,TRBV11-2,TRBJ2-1,CASSFPPGGGGGSSYNEQFF,TGTGCCAGCAGCTTCCCCCCAGGAGGGGGAGGAGGGAGCTCCTACAATGAGCAGTTCTTC
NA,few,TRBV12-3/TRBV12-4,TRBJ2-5,CASSFTQGYETQYF,TGTGCCAGCAGTTTTACCCAGGGGTATGAGACCCAGTACTTC
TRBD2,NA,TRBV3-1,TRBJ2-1,CASSQGGVLLAGQEQFF,TGTGCCAGCAGCCAAGGAGGAGTGTTGCTAGCGGGGCAAGAGCAGTTCTTC
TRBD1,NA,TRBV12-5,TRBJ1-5,CASGSDRTGINQPQHF,TGTGCTAGTGGTTCCGACCGGACAGGGATCAATCAGCCCCAGCATTTT
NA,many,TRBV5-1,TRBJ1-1,CASSSQMGTEAFF,TGCGCCAGCAGCTCCCAAATGGGAACTGAAGCTTTCTTT
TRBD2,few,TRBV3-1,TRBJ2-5,CASSRSGGRQETQYF,TGTGCCAGCAGCCGAAGCGGGGGGCGCCAAGAGACCCAGTACTTC
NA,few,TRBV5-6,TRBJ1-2,CASSLVAGHYGYTF,TGTGCCAGCAGCTTGGTAGCAGGGCACTATGGCTACACCTTC
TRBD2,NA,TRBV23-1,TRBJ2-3,CASSPGLAGGVSTDTQYF,TGCGCCAGCAGTCCTGGACTAGCGGGGGGCGTAAGCACAGATACGCAGTATTTT
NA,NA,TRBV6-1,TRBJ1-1,CASSGVGGNTEAFF,TGTGCCAGCAGTGGGGTAGGGGGGAACACTGAAGCTTTCTTT
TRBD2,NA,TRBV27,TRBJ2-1,CASTLTSGDYNEQFF,TGTGCCAGCACCCTGACTAGCGGGGATTACAATGAGCAGTTCTTC
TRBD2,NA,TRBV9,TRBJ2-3,CASSLAGDTDTQYF,TGTGCCAGCAGTCTAGCGGGGGACACAGATACGCAGTATTTT
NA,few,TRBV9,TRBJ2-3,CASSAATDTQYF,TGTGCCAGCAGCGCGGCGACAGATACGCAGTATTTT
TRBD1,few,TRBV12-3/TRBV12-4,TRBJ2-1,CASTLTGIHEQFF,TGTGCCAGCACCCTGACAGGGATCCATGAGCAGTTCTTC
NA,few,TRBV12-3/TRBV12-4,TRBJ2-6,CASSFGAIPSGANVLTF,TGTGCCAGCAGTTTTGGGGCCATACCCTCTGGGGCCAACGTCCTGACTTTC
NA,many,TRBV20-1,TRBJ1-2,CSARDQIGGTSSDYGYTF,TGCAGTGCTAGAGATCAGATCGGAGGGACAAGCTCGGACTATGGCTACACCTTC
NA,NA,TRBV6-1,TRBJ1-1,CASSPSRLPGMNTEAFF,TGTGCCAGCAGCCCCTCCAGACTCCCTGGAATGAACACTGAAGCTTTCTTT
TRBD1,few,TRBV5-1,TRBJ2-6,CASSLKTGAGANVLTF,TGCGCCAGCAGCCTTAAGACAGGGGCTGGGGCCAACGTCCTGACTTTC
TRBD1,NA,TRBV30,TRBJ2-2,CAWSGHGQGNGGELFF,TGTGCCTGGAGTGGCCATGGACAGGGTAACGGCGGGGAGCTGTTTTTT
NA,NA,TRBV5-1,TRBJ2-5,CASSFAETQYF,TGCGCCAGCAGCTTCGCAGAGACCCAGTACTTC
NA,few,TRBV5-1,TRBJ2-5,CASSFGTIQETQYF,TGCGCCAGCAGCTTTGGGACAATACAAGAGACCCAGTACTTC
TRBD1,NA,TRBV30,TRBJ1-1,CAWDRGTNTEDFF,TGTGCCTGGGACAGGGGAACAAACACTGAAGATTTCTTT
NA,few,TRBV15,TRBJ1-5,CATSPRHSNQPQHF,TGTGCCACCAGCCCTCGACATAGCAATCAGCCCCAGCATTTT
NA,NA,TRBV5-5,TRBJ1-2,CASSLVQGNYGYTF,TGTGCCAGCAGCTTGGTACAGGGAAACTATGGCTACACCTTC
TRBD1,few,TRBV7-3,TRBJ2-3,CASSPKGTVKADTQYF,TGTGCCAGCAGCCCAAAAGGGACAGTGAAAGCAGATACGCAGTATTTT
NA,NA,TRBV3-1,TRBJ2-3,CASSQDPGGYGGDTQYF,TGTGCCAGCAGCCAAGACCCTGGGGGTTACGGGGGAGATACGCAGTATTTT
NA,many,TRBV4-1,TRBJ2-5,CASSQGIGETQYF,TGCGCCAGCAGCCAAGGTATCGGAGAGACCCAGTACTTC
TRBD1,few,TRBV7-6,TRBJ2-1,CASSPGTGFSNEQFF,TGTGCCAGCAGCCCCGGGACAGGGTTTTCCAATGAGCAGTTCTTC
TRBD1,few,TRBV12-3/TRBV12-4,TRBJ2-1,CASSPWTGGTEQFF,TGTGCCAGCAGTCCATGGACAGGGGGGACTGAGCAGTTCTTC
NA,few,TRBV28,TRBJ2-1,CASSAMEGSYNEQFF,TGTGCCAGCAGTGCAATGGAAGGCTCCTACAATGAGCAGTTCTTC
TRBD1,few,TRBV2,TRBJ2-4,CASTLDRASKNIQYF,TGTGCCAGCACCCTGGACAGGGCGTCCAAAAACATTCAGTACTTC
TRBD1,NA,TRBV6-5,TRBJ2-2,CASRTDRANTGELFF,TGTGCCAGCAGGACGGACAGGGCGAACACCGGGGAGCTGTTTTTT